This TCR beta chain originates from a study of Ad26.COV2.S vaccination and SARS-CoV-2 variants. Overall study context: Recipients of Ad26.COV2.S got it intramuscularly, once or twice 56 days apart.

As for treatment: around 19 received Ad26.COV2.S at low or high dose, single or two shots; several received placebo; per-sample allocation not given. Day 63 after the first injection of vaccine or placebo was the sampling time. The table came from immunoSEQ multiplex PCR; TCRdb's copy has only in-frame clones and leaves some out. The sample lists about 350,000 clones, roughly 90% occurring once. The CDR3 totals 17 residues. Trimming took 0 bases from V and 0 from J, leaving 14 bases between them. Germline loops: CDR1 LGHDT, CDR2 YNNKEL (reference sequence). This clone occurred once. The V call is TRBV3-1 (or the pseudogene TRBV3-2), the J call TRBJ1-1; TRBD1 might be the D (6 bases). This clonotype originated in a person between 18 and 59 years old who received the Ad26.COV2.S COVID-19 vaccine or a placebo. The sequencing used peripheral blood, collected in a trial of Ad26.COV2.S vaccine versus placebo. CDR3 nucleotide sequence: TGTGCCAGCAGCCAAGAAAAACGAGGGGGAATGAACACTGAAGCTTTCTTT. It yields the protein CASSQEKRGGMNTEAFF.